This T cell receptor beta chain was found in a study of Graves' ophthalmopathy and Graves' hyperthyroidism. Transcripts of RNA were the source for amplifying TCR beta CDR3 regions. A first-round RT-PCR used HTBI primers, followed by a second-round multiplex PCR. TCRdb re-called the multiplex PCR reads with MiXCR, one entry per CDR3 protein. The data hold roughly 380,000 distinct CDR3 sequences, with less than 20% observed a single time. This clonotype was seen ten or more times. V lost 1 base to trimming and J lost 1 base, with 7 bases between them. This CDR3 is built from 14 residues. CDR1 and CDR2 from the germline V gene are SGHDN and FVKESK.

The TCR was taken from a woman in her late teens or twenties with stable Graves' hyperthyroidism. V usage is TRBV14 and J usage is TRBJ1-1; no firm D call. The material sequenced was peripheral blood. The CDR3 loop reads CASSQGVGNTEAFF. CDR3 DNA sequence: TGTGCCAGCAGCCAAGGCGTTGGGAACACTGAAGCTTTCTTT.